The rows below give T cell receptor beta chains drawn from one sample of a study of blood T cell repertoires in COVID-19. The repertoire was sequenced with immunoSEQ multiplex PCR; TCRdb's copy has only in-frame clones and lacks some. The sample lists a few hundred thousand clones, roughly 90% occurring once. Sample: peripheral blood. The receptors shown here come from a man aged 18 to 29 with COVID-19, enrolled during active disease. Each CDR3 is given with its conserved first and last residue. D genes are given only for firm matches. Some rows mark clone size as missing; the rest say once, few, many or name a class of expanded clone.

d_call	j_call	v_call	clone_size	cdr3_length	cdr3_aa	cdr3_nt
TRBD1	TRBJ2-7	TRBV7-6	.	15	CASSLGPGQPYEQYF	TGTGCCAGCAGCTTAGGTCCGGGACAGCCCTACGAGCAGTACTTC
TRBD2	TRBJ2-1	TRBV4-1	.	16	CASSPLSGRADNEQFF	TGCGCCAGCAGCCCCCTGAGCGGGAGGGCCGACAATGAGCAGTTCTTC
.	TRBJ2-3	TRBV7-6	few	15	CASSPLGGGTDTQYF	TGTGCCAGCAGCCCCTTGGGCGGGGGCACAGATACGCAGTATTTT
TRBD1	TRBJ2-5	TRBV3-1/TRBV3-2	once	15	CASSPRTGGQETQYF	TGTGCCAGCAGCCCTCGGACAGGGGGGCAAGAGACCCAGTACTTC
.	TRBJ2-4	TRBV5-1	.	14	CASSSSGTPGFQYF	TGCGCCAGCAGCTCCTCCGGGACTCCTGGTTTTCAGTACTTC
TRBD1	TRBJ1-1	TRBV7-9	.	15	CASSRGTGGWTEAFF	TGTGCCAGCAGCCGAGGCACAGGGGGCTGGACTGAAGCTTTCTTT
.	TRBJ2-3	TRBV7-9	.	13	CASSLVPVDTQYF	TGTGCCAGCAGCTTAGTCCCCGTAGATACGCAGTATTTT
TRBD1	TRBJ2-1	TRBV7-8	.	14	CASSVQGAGNEQFF	TGTGCCAGTAGCGTACAGGGGGCTGGCAATGAGCAGTTCTTC
.	TRBJ2-1	TRBV2	.	13	CASSEIDSSEQFF	TGTGCCAGCAGTGAGATAGACAGCAGTGAGCAGTTCTTC
.	TRBJ2-1	TRBV5-1	.	14	CASSLELAVNEQFF	TGCGCCAGCAGCTTGGAACTAGCCGTAAATGAGCAGTTCTTC
TRBD2	TRBJ2-7	TRBV2	.	14	CASSEQGLFYEQYF	TGTGCCAGCAGTGAGCAGGGACTATTCTACGAGCAGTACTTC
TRBD1	TRBJ1-5	TRBV7-8	once	15	CASSLYRGTNQPQHF	TGTGCCAGCAGCCTCTACAGGGGTACCAATCAGCCCCAGCATTTT
TRBD1	TRBJ1-1	TRBV13	.	14	CASSPADRAVEAFF	TGTGCCAGCAGCCCTGCCGACAGGGCTGTTGAAGCTTTCTTT
.	TRBJ2-7	TRBV2	.	14	CASRPGPPFYEQYF	TGTGCCAGCAGACCGGGTCCGCCCTTCTACGAGCAGTACTTC
.	TRBJ2-2	TRBV5-1	.	15	CASSHGTPNTGELFF	TGCGCCAGCAGCCACGGGACACCCAACACCGGGGAGCTGTTTTTT
.	TRBJ2-7	TRBV7-9	.	13	CASSPGNYYEQYF	TGTGCCAGCAGCCCCGGGAACTACTACGAGCAGTACTTC
TRBD1	TRBJ2-5	TRBV24-1	.	16	CATSDGADRMRETQYF	TGTGCCACCAGTGATGGTGCGGACAGGATGAGAGAGACCCAGTACTTC
.	TRBJ1-5	TRBV5-4	few	15	CASSPGSGRNQPQHF	TGTGCCAGCAGCCCGGGGTCCGGGCGCAATCAGCCCCAGCATTTT
.	TRBJ2-7	TRBV3-1/TRBV3-2	.	14	CASSHGDISYEQYF	TGTGCCAGCAGCCACGGGGACATTTCCTACGAGCAGTACTTC
TRBD1	TRBJ1-5	TRBV19	.	15	CASTRQGVSNQPQHF	TGTGCCAGTACTAGACAGGGGGTAAGCAATCAGCCCCAGCATTTT
.	TRBJ2-1	TRBV28	.	14	CASSNRAGNNEQFF	TGTGCCAGCAGTAATAGGGCGGGGAACAATGAGCAGTTCTTC
TRBD1	TRBJ2-2	TRBV18	.	15	CASSPRDRYTGELFF	TGTGCCAGCTCACCAAGGGACAGATACACCGGGGAGCTGTTTTTT
TRBD1	TRBJ1-6	TRBV5-1	.	14	CASSLGGTGSPLHF	TGCGCCAGCAGCTTGGGGGGGACAGGGTCACCCCTCCACTTT
TRBD1	TRBJ2-4	TRBV6-5	.	16	CASSYWIAGGKNIQYF	TGTGCCAGCAGTTACTGGATCGCAGGGGGCAAAAACATTCAGTACTTC
.	TRBJ2-1	TRBV25-1	.	14	CASGGYTGRGEQFF	TGTGCCAGCGGAGGATACACAGGGAGAGGTGAGCAGTTCTTC
.	TRBJ1-2	TRBV5-1	few	14	CASSFQDSIYGYTF	TGCGCCAGCAGCTTTCAGGACAGCATCTATGGCTACACCTTC
TRBD2	TRBJ2-2	TRBV3-1/TRBV3-2	.	17	CASSSTSGSENTGELFF	TGTGCCAGCAGCTCGACTAGCGGGAGTGAGAACACCGGGGAGCTGTTTTTT
.	TRBJ1-1	TRBV28	.	12	CASSFDSTEAFF	TGTGCCAGCAGTTTTGACAGCACTGAAGCTTTCTTT
TRBD1	TRBJ1-2	TRBV6-1	.	15	CASSEGRGTNYGYTF	TGTGCCAGCAGTGAGGGCAGGGGGACTAACTATGGCTACACCTTC
.	TRBJ2-7	TRBV10-3	.	17	CAISDPFWGDQTYEQYF	TGTGCCATCAGTGATCCTTTTTGGGGAGACCAAACCTACGAGCAGTACTTC
TRBD1	TRBJ1-2	TRBV2	few	13	CASSPGQNYGYTF	TGTGCCAGCAGTCCGGGACAGAACTATGGCTACACCTTC
.	TRBJ1-2	TRBV10-1	.	14	CASSAGQGDYGYTF	TGCGCCAGCAGTGCTGGCCAGGGCGATTATGGCTACACCTTC
.	TRBJ1-1	TRBV2	few	11	CAGGTGTEAFF	TGTGCCGGGGGGACGGGGACTGAAGCTTTCTTT
.	TRBJ2-1	TRBV7-9	.	13	CASSPGLASEQFF	TGTGCCAGCAGTCCCGGGCTAGCTTCAGAGCAGTTCTTC
TRBD2	TRBJ2-3	TRBV30	.	13	CAWSVAGGITQYF	TGTGCCTGGAGTGTAGCGGGAGGGATTACGCAGTATTTT
.	TRBJ1-6	TRBV9	.	14	CASSVSGIGSPLHF	TGTGCCAGCAGCGTATCAGGAATAGGTTCACCCCTCCACTTT
TRBD2	TRBJ2-5	TRBV5-4	.	15	CASSLAGGGQETQYF	TGTGCCAGCAGCTTGGCGGGAGGGGGGCAAGAGACCCAGTACTTC
.	TRBJ2-1	TRBV4-2	.	15	CASSQDRGYYNEQFF	TGTGCCAGCAGCCAAGATCGGGGGTACTACAATGAGCAGTTCTTC
TRBD2	TRBJ2-1	TRBV7-2	.	15	CASSSGLAVYNEQFF	TGTGCCAGCAGCTCGGGACTAGCGGTCTACAATGAGCAGTTCTTC
.	TRBJ2-7	TRBV28	.	19	CASSLLVRVVGSRGYEQYF	TGTGCCAGCAGTTTACTAGTCAGGGTTGTGGGATCGCGGGGCTACGAGCAGTACTTC
TRBD2	TRBJ2-3	TRBV5-1	.	16	CASTFGLAGTTDTQYF	TGCGCCAGCACCTTTGGACTAGCGGGGACCACAGATACGCAGTATTTT
.	TRBJ1-1	TRBV11-2	once	14	CASSFGQSGTEAFF	TGTGCCAGCAGCTTTGGACAGTCTGGCACTGAAGCTTTCTTT
.	TRBJ2-7	TRBV11-3	.	13	CASSLANSYEQYF	TGTGCCAGCAGCTTAGCCAACTCCTACGAGCAGTACTTC
.	TRBJ1-5	TRBV18	.	15	CASSGGRVGNQPQHF	TGTGCCAGCTCGGGAGGCAGGGTAGGCAATCAGCCCCAGCATTTT
TRBD1	TRBJ1-4	TRBV11-2	.	16	CATGHRNRDRVEKLFF	TGTGCCACCGGCCATAGGAACCGGGACAGGGTGGAAAAACTGTTTTTT
TRBD1	TRBJ1-6	TRBV27	.	17	CASSPLGQVSYNSPLHF	TGTGCCAGCAGTCCATTGGGACAGGTCTCTTATAATTCACCCCTCCACTTT
.	TRBJ1-2	TRBV4-1	once	15	CASSQGGTDPYGYTF	TGCGCCAGCAGCCAAGGTGGCACAGACCCCTATGGCTACACCTTC
.	TRBJ2-4	TRBV2	.	18	CASSEGPQVVLAKNIQYF	TGTGCCAGCAGTGAAGGACCACAGGTAGTTCTAGCCAAAAACATTCAGTACTTC
TRBD1	TRBJ1-4	TRBV10-3	.	14	CAISTGTGREKLFF	TGTGCCATCAGTACCGGGACAGGGCGTGAAAAACTGTTTTTT
.	TRBJ1-2	TRBV6-1	once	18	CASSEVYDIGQSSYGYTF	TGTGCCAGCAGTGAAGTGTACGATATTGGACAGAGCTCTTATGGCTACACCTTC